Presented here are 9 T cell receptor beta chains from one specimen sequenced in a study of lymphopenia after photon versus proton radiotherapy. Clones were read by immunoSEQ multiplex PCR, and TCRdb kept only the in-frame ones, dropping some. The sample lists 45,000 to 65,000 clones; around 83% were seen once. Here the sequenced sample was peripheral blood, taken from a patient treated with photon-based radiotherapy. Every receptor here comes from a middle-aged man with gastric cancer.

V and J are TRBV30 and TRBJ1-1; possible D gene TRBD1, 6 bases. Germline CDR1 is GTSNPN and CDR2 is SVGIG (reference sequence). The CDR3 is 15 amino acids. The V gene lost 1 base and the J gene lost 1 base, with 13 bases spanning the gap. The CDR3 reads CAWSATGWKNTEAFF. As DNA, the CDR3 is TGTGCCTGGAGTGCCACAGGGTGGAAGAACACTGAAGCTTTCTTT.

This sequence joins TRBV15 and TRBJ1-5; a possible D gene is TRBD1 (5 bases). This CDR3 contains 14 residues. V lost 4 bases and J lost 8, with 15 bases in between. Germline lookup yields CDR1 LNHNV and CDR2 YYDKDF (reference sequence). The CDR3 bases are TGTGCCACCAGCACGGGGAGGGGTTGGGAGCCCCAGCATTTT. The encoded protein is CATSTGRGWEPQHF.

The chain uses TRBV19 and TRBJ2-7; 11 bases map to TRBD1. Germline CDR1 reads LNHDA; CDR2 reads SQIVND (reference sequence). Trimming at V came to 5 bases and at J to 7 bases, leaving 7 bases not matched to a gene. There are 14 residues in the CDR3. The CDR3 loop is CASSVGQGAEEQYF. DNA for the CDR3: TGTGCCAGTAGTGTTGGACAGGGGGCGGAGGAGCAGTACTTC. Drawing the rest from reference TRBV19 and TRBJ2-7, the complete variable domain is DGGITQSPKYLFRKEGQNVTLSCEQNLNHDAMYWYRQDPGQGLRLIYYSQIVNDFQKGDIAEGYSVSREKKESFPLTVTSAQKNPTAFYLCASSVGQGAEEQYFGPGTRLTVT.

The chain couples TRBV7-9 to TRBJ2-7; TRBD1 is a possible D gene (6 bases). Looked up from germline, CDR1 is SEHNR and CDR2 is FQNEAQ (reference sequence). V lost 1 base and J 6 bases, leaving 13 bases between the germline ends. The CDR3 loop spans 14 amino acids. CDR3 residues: CASSLVQTGTEQYF. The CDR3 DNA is TGTGCCAGCAGCTTAGTCCAAACAGGGACCGAGCAGTACTTC.

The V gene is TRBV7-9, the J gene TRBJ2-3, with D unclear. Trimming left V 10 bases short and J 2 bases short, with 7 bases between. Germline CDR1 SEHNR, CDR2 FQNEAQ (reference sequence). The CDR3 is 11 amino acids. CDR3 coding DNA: TGTGCCACCAGAGACACAGATACGCAGTATTTT. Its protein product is CATRDTDTQYF.

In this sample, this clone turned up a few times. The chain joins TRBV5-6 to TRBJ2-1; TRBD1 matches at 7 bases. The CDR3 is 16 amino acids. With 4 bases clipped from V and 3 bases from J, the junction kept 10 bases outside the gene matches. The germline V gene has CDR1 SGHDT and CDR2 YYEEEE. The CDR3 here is CASSVTGANLYNEQFF. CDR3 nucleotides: TGTGCCAGCAGCGTTACAGGGGCCAACCTCTACAATGAGCAGTTCTTC.

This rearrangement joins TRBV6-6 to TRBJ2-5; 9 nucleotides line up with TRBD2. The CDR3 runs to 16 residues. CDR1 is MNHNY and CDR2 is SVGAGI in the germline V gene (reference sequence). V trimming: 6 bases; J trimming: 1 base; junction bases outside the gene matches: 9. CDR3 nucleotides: TGTGCCAGCAGCCTCCCGGCGGGAGGGATCCAAGAGACCCAGTACTTC. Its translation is CASSLPAGGIQETQYF.

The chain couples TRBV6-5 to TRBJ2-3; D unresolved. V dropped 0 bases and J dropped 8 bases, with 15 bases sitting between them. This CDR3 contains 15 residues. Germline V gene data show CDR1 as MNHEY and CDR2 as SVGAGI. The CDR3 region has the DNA TGTGCCAGCAGTTACTCGAGAGACTCCATCGGTACGCAGTATTTT. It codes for CASSYSRDSIGTQYF.

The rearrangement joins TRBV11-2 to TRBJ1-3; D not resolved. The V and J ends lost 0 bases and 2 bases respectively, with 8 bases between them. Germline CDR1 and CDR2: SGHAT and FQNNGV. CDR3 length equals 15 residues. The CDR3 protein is CASSLDRWPGNTIYF. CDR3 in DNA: TGTGCCAGCAGCTTAGATCGCTGGCCTGGAAACACCATATATTTT.